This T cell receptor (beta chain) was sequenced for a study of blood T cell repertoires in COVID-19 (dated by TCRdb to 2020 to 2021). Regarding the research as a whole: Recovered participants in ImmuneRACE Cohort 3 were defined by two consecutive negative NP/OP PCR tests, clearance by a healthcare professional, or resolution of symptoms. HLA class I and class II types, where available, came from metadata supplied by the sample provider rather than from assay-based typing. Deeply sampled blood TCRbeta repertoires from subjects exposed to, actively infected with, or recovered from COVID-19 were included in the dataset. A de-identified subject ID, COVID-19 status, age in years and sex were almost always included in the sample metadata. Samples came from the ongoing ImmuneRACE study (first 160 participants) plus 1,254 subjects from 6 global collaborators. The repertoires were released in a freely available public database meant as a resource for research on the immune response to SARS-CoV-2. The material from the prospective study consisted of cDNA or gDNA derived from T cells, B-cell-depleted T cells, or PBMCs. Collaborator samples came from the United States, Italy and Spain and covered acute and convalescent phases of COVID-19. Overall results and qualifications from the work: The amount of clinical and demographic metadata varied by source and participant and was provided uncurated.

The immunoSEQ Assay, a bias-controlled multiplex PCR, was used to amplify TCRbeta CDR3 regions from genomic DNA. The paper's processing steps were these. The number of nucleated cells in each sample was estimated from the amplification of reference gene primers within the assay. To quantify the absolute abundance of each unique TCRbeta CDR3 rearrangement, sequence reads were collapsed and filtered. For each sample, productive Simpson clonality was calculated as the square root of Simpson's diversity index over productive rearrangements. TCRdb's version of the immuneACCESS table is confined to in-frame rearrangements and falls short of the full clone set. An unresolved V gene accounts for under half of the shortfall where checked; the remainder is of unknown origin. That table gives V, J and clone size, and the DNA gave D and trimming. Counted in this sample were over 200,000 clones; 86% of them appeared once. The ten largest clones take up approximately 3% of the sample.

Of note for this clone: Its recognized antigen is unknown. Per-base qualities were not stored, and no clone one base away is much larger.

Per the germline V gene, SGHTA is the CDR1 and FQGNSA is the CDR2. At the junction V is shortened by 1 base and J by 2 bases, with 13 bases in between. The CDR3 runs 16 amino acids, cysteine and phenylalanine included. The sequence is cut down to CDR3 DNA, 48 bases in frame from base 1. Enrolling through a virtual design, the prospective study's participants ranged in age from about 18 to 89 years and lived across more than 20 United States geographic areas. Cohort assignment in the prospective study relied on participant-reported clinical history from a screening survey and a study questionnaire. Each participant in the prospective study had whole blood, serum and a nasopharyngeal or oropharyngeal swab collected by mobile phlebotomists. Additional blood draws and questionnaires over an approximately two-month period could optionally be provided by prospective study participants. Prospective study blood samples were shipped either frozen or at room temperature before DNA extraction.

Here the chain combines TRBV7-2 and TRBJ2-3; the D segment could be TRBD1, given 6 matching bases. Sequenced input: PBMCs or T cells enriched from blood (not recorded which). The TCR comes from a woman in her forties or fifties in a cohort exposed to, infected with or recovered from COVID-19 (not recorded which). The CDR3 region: CASSLESRGVTDTQYF. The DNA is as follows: TGTGCCAGCAGCTTAGAAAGCAGGGGCGTCACAGATACGCAGTATTTT.